In this sample, the clone carrying this T cell receptor (beta chain) turned up many times. The antigen remains undetermined. The V and J ends lost 11 bases and 3 bases, in that order; junction bases with no gene match: 6. Germline loops: CDR1 SGHTA, CDR2 FQGNSA. The CDR3 extends over 12 amino acids. One entry per CDR3 protein results from TCRdb running MiXCR on the reads. The repertoire consists of about 260,000 distinct CDR3 sequences, with over 8% occurring once and the leading ten covering less than 15%. The source of the sample is a study of T cell repertoires in cytomegalovirus infection. Whole-study findings and limits: HLA-C-restricted CMV-specific TCR beta clonotypes were dominant in the ex vivo response.

This sequence was found in a human donor in good health (CMV status not recorded). Some clones in this sample may be carry-over from other donors' samples. The genes are TRBV7-2 and TRBJ2-7, with 8 bases identical to TRBD1. Input material: PBMCs. CDR3: CAVRTGNYEQYF. In nucleotides, the CDR3 is TGTGCCGTGAGGACAGGGAACTACGAGCAGTACTTC.